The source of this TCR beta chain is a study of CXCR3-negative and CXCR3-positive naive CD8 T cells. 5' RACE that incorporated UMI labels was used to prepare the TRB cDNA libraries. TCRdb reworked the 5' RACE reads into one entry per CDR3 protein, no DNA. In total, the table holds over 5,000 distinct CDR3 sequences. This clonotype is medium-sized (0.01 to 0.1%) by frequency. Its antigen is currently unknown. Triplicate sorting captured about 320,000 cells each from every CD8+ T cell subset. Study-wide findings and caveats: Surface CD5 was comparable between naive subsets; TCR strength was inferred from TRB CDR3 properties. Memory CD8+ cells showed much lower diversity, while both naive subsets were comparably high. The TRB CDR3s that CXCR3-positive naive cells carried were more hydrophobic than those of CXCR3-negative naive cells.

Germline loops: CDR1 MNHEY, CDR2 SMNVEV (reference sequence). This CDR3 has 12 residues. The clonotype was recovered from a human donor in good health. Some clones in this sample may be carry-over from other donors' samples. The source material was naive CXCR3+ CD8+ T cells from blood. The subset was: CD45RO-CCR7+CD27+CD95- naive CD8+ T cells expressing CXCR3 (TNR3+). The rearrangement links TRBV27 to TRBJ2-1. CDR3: CASSETYNEQFF.